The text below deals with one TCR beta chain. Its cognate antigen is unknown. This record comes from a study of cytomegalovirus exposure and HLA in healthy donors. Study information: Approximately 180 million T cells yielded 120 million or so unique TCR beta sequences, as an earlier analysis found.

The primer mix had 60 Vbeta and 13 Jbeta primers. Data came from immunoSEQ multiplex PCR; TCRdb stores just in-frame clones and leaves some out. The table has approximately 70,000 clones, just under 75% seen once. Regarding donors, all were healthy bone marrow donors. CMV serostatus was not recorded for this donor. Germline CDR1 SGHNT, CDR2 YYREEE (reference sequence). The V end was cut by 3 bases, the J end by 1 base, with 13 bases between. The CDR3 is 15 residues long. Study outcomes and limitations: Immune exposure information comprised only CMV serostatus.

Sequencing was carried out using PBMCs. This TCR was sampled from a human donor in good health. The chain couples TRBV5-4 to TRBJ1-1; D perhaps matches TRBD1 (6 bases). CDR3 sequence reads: CASSYTGLRNTEAFF. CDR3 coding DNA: TGTGCCAGCAGCTATACAGGGCTTCGGAACACTGAAGCTTTCTTT. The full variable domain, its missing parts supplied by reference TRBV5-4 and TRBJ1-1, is ETGVTQSPTHLIKTRGQQVTLRCSSQSGHNTVSWYQQALGQGPQFIFQYYREEENGRGNFPPRFSGLQFPNYSSELNVNALELDDSALYLCASSYTGLRNTEAFFGQGTRLTVV.